Listed below are T cell receptor beta chains from one sample, sequenced in a study of cytomegalovirus exposure and HLA in healthy donors. Only in-frame clones appear in the TCRdb table, and some are missing; sequencing was by immunoSEQ multiplex PCR. The sample consists of about 160,000 clones, 70% to 80% of them appearing once. Sequencing input: PBMCs. These receptors all stem from a human donor in good health. CDR3s include the opening cysteine and the closing phenylalanine or tryptophan. The D gene is left open where the match is weak. Clone size is given for some rows only: seen once, a few or many times, or a class if the clone is expanded.

D: -
V: TRBV5-4
size: -
J: TRBJ1-5
DNA: TGTGCCAGCAGCGTTCCTTCTAGCAATCAGCCCCAGCATTTT
CDR3: CASSVPSSNQPQHF

D: -
V: TRBV6-1
size: -
J: TRBJ2-7
DNA: TGTGCCAGCAGTGAACGACAGACCTACGAGCAGTACTTC
CDR3: CASSERQTYEQYF

D: TRBD2
V: TRBV18
size: -
J: TRBJ2-1
DNA: TGTGCCAGCTCACCACCGGCGGGAGGTCAATACAATGAGCAGTTCTTC
CDR3: CASSPPAGGQYNEQFF

D: TRBD1
V: TRBV6-6
size: -
J: TRBJ1-5
DNA: TGTGCCAGCAGGGACAGGGGTCAGCCCCAGCATTTT
CDR3: CASRDRGQPQHF

D: -
V: TRBV21-1
size: once
J: TRBJ1-3
DNA: TGTGCCAGCAGCTTGCAGACAGGGGGAGGAAACACCATATATTTT
CDR3: CASSLQTGGGNTIYF

D: TRBD1
V: TRBV7-9
size: -
J: TRBJ2-7
DNA: TGTGCCAGCAGCTTAGGTCAGGGGGCGAACGAGCAGTACTTC
CDR3: CASSLGQGANEQYF

D: TRBD1
V: TRBV10-3
size: -
J: TRBJ1-5
DNA: TGTGCCATCAACGAACAGGGGGAGGGTCAGCCCCAGCATTTT
CDR3: CAINEQGEGQPQHF

D: TRBD2
V: TRBV28
size: -
J: TRBJ2-1
DNA: TGTGCCAGCAGATTACTTAGCGGGAGAGCGGATGAGCAGTTCTTC
CDR3: CASRLLSGRADEQFF

D: TRBD1
V: TRBV19
size: -
J: TRBJ1-2
DNA: TGTGCCAGTAGTAGCCCCAGCGACAGGGACTATGGCTACACCTTC
CDR3: CASSSPSDRDYGYTF

D: TRBD1
V: TRBV30
size: -
J: TRBJ1-3
DNA: TGTGCCTGGAGCCTGGACAGGGGCTCTGGAAACACCATATATTTT
CDR3: CAWSLDRGSGNTIYF

D: -
V: TRBV7-2
size: -
J: TRBJ2-7
DNA: TGTGCCAGCAGCCTATCTAAGGGGGGGAATTACGAGCAGTACTTC
CDR3: CASSLSKGGNYEQYF

D: -
V: TRBV30
size: few
J: TRBJ1-5
DNA: TGTGCCTGTGAAGGAGCCCGGGATCAGCCCCAGCATTTT
CDR3: CACEGARDQPQHF

D: -
V: TRBV6-5
size: -
J: TRBJ2-7
DNA: TGCGCCAGCAGTTACTCGGAACCGGGAAGGAGCGAGCAGTACTTC
CDR3: CASSYSEPGRSEQYF

D: -
V: TRBV28
size: -
J: TRBJ2-7
DNA: TGTGCCAGCAGCGGGGGAGGTGTCGGGGGCTACGAGCAGTACTTC
CDR3: CASSGGGVGGYEQYF

D: -
V: TRBV7-9
size: few
J: TRBJ2-7
DNA: TGTTCCAGCAGCTTTAGCGGTTACGAGCAGTACTTC
CDR3: CSSSFSGYEQYF

D: -
V: TRBV5-1
size: once
J: TRBJ1-1
DNA: TGCGCCAGCAGCTTGGGGAGTGCGACCACTGAAGCTTTCTTT
CDR3: CASSLGSATTEAFF

D: -
V: TRBV5-1
size: -
J: TRBJ1-2
DNA: TGCGCCAGCAGCTTGGTCGGAGGCGGCTACACCTTC
CDR3: CASSLVGGGYTF

D: TRBD1
V: TRBV9
size: -
J: TRBJ2-5
DNA: TGTGCCAGCAGCGGACACCCAGGGACAGGGGGTGTGGAGACCCAGTACTTC
CDR3: CASSGHPGTGGVETQYF

D: TRBD1
V: TRBV25-1
size: -
J: TRBJ2-1
DNA: TGTGCCGCTGGGGACAGGGAAAATGAGCAGTTCTTC
CDR3: CAAGDRENEQFF

D: -
V: TRBV4-1
size: -
J: TRBJ2-2
DNA: TGCGCCAGCAGCCCACGATCCAGGGATAACACCGGGGAGCTGTTTTTT
CDR3: CASSPRSRDNTGELFF

D: -
V: TRBV2
size: -
J: TRBJ1-2
DNA: TGTGCCAGCGGTGGGGACTCTTATGGCTACACCTTC
CDR3: CASGGDSYGYTF

D: TRBD1
V: TRBV2
size: -
J: TRBJ1-4
DNA: TGTGCCAGCAAACAGGGGGCGCAGGAAAAACTGTTTTTT
CDR3: CASKQGAQEKLFF

D: TRBD2
V: TRBV10-1
size: -
J: TRBJ2-7
DNA: TGCGCCAGCAGTGAGTCGAGACTAGCGGGAGGCAACTACGAGCAGTACTTC
CDR3: CASSESRLAGGNYEQYF

D: -
V: TRBV7-9
size: -
J: TRBJ2-7
DNA: TGTGCCAGCAGCTCCACACGACAGACCTACGAGCAGTACTTC
CDR3: CASSSTRQTYEQYF

D: -
V: TRBV2
size: -
J: TRBJ1-5
DNA: TGTGCCAGCAGTATAGACAGGATCAATCAGCCCCAGCATTTT
CDR3: CASSIDRINQPQHF

D: TRBD1
V: TRBV12-5
size: -
J: TRBJ1-4
DNA: TGTGCTAGTGGTTGGGGGGACAGGCGTGCAACTAATGAAAAACTGTTTTTT
CDR3: CASGWGDRRATNEKLFF

D: TRBD2
V: TRBV7-6
size: -
J: TRBJ2-1
DNA: TGTGCCAGCAGCTCACCTCGTGGGGTAGCGGGAGGGAGATACAATGAGCAGTTCTTC
CDR3: CASSSPRGVAGGRYNEQFF

D: -
V: TRBV21-1
size: -
J: TRBJ1-2
DNA: TGTGCCAGCAGCTATGGGACACCGAAGCCCTATGGCTACACCTTC
CDR3: CASSYGTPKPYGYTF

D: TRBD1
V: TRBV28
size: -
J: TRBJ1-1
DNA: TGTGCCAGCACCCCCGGACAGGGAAACACTGAAGCTTTCTTT
CDR3: CASTPGQGNTEAFF

D: -
V: TRBV6-1
size: few
J: TRBJ1-1
DNA: TGTGCCAGCAGTGCCCGCGGGACTGAAGCTTTCTTT
CDR3: CASSARGTEAFF

D: -
V: TRBV5-4
size: -
J: TRBJ2-3
DNA: TGTGCCAGCAGCTTCCCTCCAGATACGCAGTATTTT
CDR3: CASSFPPDTQYF

D: TRBD1
V: TRBV18
size: -
J: TRBJ2-1
DNA: TGTGCCAGCTCACCCACCGGACAGGGTTATTGGAATGAGCAGTTCTTC
CDR3: CASSPTGQGYWNEQFF

D: TRBD2
V: TRBV5-1
size: once
J: TRBJ2-3
DNA: TGCGCCAGTGTAAAACGGGGGGGCCCAGATACGCAGTATTTT
CDR3: CASVKRGGPDTQYF

D: -
V: TRBV7-9
size: -
J: TRBJ1-2
DNA: TGTGCCAGCACATTCAATCAGGCGATATATGGCTACACCTTC
CDR3: CASTFNQAIYGYTF

D: -
V: TRBV7-8
size: -
J: TRBJ1-3
DNA: TGTGCCAGCAGCCGGGCGGGGAATCCTGGAAACACCATATATTTT
CDR3: CASSRAGNPGNTIYF

D: TRBD2
V: TRBV7-2
size: once
J: TRBJ2-2
DNA: TGTGCCAGCAGCCTACCGAGCGGGGGACACACCGGGGAGCTGTTTTTT
CDR3: CASSLPSGGHTGELFF

D: -
V: TRBV11-1
size: -
J: TRBJ2-2
DNA: TGTGCCAGCAGCCGGACAGGGGACCAGCGGGGGAGCACCGGGGAGCTGTTTTTT
CDR3: CASSRTGDQRGSTGELFF

D: -
V: TRBV4-1
size: once
J: TRBJ2-7
DNA: TGCGCCAGCAGCCACCCAGACAGCAACTACGAGCAGTACTTC
CDR3: CASSHPDSNYEQYF

D: -
V: TRBV16
size: -
J: TRBJ2-7
DNA: TGTGCCAGCAGCCTCCTAGGGGTGGGGAACGAGCAGTACTTC
CDR3: CASSLLGVGNEQYF

D: TRBD2
V: TRBV6-1
size: -
J: TRBJ2-1
DNA: TGTGCCAGCAGTGACTGGGGAGGGGAGCAGTTCTTC
CDR3: CASSDWGGEQFF

D: TRBD1
V: TRBV2
size: -
J: TRBJ2-3
DNA: TGTGCCAGAGGAGGAGCCGGGACAGAGAACACAGATACGCAGTATTTT
CDR3: CARGGAGTENTDTQYF

D: TRBD1
V: TRBV5-1
size: -
J: TRBJ2-7
DNA: TGCGCCAGCAGCCAACCCGGGACAGGGGAAAAGGAGCAGTACTTC
CDR3: CASSQPGTGEKEQYF

D: TRBD1
V: TRBV7-8
size: -
J: TRBJ1-2
DNA: TGTGCCAGCAGCTTAAGTCAGACAGGGACTGGCTACACCTTC
CDR3: CASSLSQTGTGYTF